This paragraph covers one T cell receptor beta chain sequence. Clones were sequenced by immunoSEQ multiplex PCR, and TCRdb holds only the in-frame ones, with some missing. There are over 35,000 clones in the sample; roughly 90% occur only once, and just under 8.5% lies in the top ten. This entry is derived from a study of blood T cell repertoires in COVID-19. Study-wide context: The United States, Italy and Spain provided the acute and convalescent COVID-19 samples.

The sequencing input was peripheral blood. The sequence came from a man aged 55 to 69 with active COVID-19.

In DNA form, the CDR3 reads TGTGCCAGCAGCGTAGAGGGGACTTTGGACAATGAGCAGTTCTTC. As protein: CASSVEGTLDNEQFF. The chain uses TRBV9 and TRBJ2-1; D is perhaps TRBD2 (6 bases). Trimming removed 0 bases from V and 5 bases from J, with 12 bases in between. The CDR3 has 15 residues. Germline V CDR1 and CDR2: SGDLS, YYNGEE.